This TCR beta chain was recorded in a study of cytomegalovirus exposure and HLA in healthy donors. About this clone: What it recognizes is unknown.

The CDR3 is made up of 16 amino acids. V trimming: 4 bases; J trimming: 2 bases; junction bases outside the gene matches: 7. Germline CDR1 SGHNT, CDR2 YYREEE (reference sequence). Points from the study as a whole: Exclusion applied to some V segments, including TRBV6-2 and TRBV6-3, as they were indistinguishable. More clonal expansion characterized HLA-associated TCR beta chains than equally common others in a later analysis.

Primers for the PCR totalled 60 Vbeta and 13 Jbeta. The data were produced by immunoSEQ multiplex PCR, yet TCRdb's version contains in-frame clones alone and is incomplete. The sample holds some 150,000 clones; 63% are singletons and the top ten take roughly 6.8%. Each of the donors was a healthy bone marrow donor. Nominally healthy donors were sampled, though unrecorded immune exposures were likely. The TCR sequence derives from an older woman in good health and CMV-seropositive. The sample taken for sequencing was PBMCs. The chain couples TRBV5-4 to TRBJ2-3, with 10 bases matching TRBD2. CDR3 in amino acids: CASSLLAGPFTDTQYF. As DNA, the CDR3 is TGTGCCAGCAGCCTACTAGCGGGACCCTTCACAGATACGCAGTATTTT.